The present TCR beta chain was sequenced within a study of blood T cell repertoires in COVID-19. Across the whole study: Some COVID-19 samples were acute and others convalescent; all came from the United States, Italy and Spain. T cells, B-cell-depleted T cells, or PBMCs supplied cDNA or gDNA.

Repertoires were generated with immunoSEQ multiplex PCR, while TCRdb's copy carries only in-frame clones and drops some. The sample yields under 300,000 clones, roughly 84% seen once. The V gene's germline CDR1 is MNHEY and CDR2 SVGAGI. Germline trimming cut 10 bases from V and 0 bases from J; bases unmatched to any gene: 5. The CDR3 is 14 amino acids. V and J are TRBV6-5 and TRBJ2-2; 7 nucleotides match TRBD1. This TCR came from a woman aged 35 to 49 who had recovered from COVID-19. The material sequenced was peripheral blood. CDR3 in DNA: TGTGCCACCCGGACAGGTTCGAACACCGGGGAGCTGTTTTTT. Translation gives CATRTGSNTGELFF.